This TCR beta chain was sequenced for a study of T and B cells in COVID-19 patients. Study context: COVID-19 patients gave peripheral blood either during active infection or after recovery. Of 20 active-infection patients, under 15 were critically ill with mechanical ventilation or extracorporeal membrane oxygenation.

TRB rearrangements were amplified by multiplex PCR with BIOMED2 TRB-A/B primers. Via MiXCR, TCRdb re-called the multiplex PCR reads, giving one row per CDR3 protein. The sample comprises some 1,400 distinct CDR3 sequences, around 25% of which are singletons, and 54% rests with the top ten. By share of the sample, this clonotype is medium-sized (0.01 to 0.1%). The antigen is not known. Study-wide results and limits: Of 2,331 TCR clusters found only in the recovered cohort, 31 had low generation probability. Active COVID-19 showed highly clonal TRB repertoires; recovery showed diversity and richness above healthy donors.

TRB was amplified from around 250-500 ng of blood genomic DNA. CDR1 and CDR2 (germline): SGHDT, YYEEEE. The germline V and J ends were trimmed by 5 bases and 4 bases, with 16 bases remaining between them. CDR3 length: 14 amino acids. The sequencing sample was made of blood. V and J are TRBV5-6 and TRBJ2-7; D is uncertain. The receptor's source is a human donor with active COVID-19. This CDR3 is CASSWTPLGYEQYF. Written as DNA, the CDR3 is TGTGCCAGCAGTTGGACCCCGTTGGGTTACGAGCAGTACTTC.